This T cell receptor (beta chain) was recorded in a study of blood T cell repertoires in COVID-19. Overall study: COVID-19 samples, acute and convalescent, were from the United States, Italy and Spain. PBMCs, B-cell-depleted T cells, or T cells provided the cDNA or gDNA that made up the material.

CDR1 is SGHRS and CDR2 is YFSETQ in the germline V gene. The length of the CDR3 is 17 residues. J gave up 6 bases and V 0 bases, and 6 bases lay outside the gene matches. In the source study's methods: Scientists estimated how many nucleated cells there were by amplifying reference gene primers. TCRdb's copy holds only in-frame clones and misses some; the assay was immunoSEQ multiplex PCR. V and J calls and clone size are copied from that table; D and trimming were computed from the DNA. The table shows 80,000 to 95,000 clones, with over 70% occurring only once. The sequenced sample was peripheral blood. The receptor's source is a man older than 75 with active or convalescent COVID-19. This rearrangement joins TRBV5-1 to TRBJ2-2, with TRBD1 matching 12 bases. This chain's CDR3 is CASSLVAGQGASGELFF. The CDR3 DNA sequence: TGCGCCAGCAGCTTGGTGGCGGGACAGGGGGCCTCCGGGGAGCTGTTTTTT.